This T cell receptor (beta chain) was documented in a study of radiotherapy plus CTLA-4 blockade in lung cancer. Turning to the study itself: Objective responses occurred in approximately 18% of patients; around 30% had disease control. Study-wide results and limits: Blood-borne expansion of tumor-derived TCR clones followed radiotherapy plus ipilimumab.

The V and J ends lost 5 bases and 5 bases respectively, with 19 bases between them. The CDR3 is made up of 15 amino acids. Germline CDR1 MNHNS, CDR2 SASEGT. Generated by immunoSEQ multiplex PCR, the TCRdb table keeps only in-frame clones and is missing some. The repertoire consists of 110,000 or so clones, with nearly 80% occurring once and the leading ten covering 4.5% to 5.5%. This clone was seen a single time. Its antigen is currently unknown. This chain joins TRBV6-1 and TRBJ2-7, with a tentative D call TRBD2 (6 bases). Sample: peripheral blood, taken from a patient treated with radiotherapy plus ipilimumab. This sequence was found in a human donor with non-small cell lung cancer who had a partial response to radiotherapy plus ipilimumab. The CDR3, as DNA: TGTGCCAGCAGTTCCACCCTGGCGGGACCCAACGAGCAGTACTTC. This encodes CASSSTLAGPNEQYF.